Each of the 25 T cell receptor beta chains below was sequenced from the same sample in a study of CXCR3-negative and CXCR3-positive naive CD8 T cells. General study points: For CXCR3-positive naive cells, TRB CDR3s were more hydrophobic than those of CXCR3-negative naive cells.

These receptors' targets are unknown. Researchers prepared the TRB cDNA libraries using 5' RACE with UMI labels. One entry per CDR3 protein, without DNA, is what TCRdb gives after re-calling the 5' RACE reads. The listing contains some 140,000 distinct CDR3 sequences. Source material: naive CXCR3+ CD8+ T cells from blood. Subset meaning: CD45RO-CCR7+CD27+CD95- naive CD8+ T cells expressing CXCR3 (TNR3+). The receptors here all came from a human donor in good health. Some clones in this sample may be carry-over from other donors' samples.

V and J are TRBV7-9 and TRBJ1-3. This CDR3 has 12 amino acids. Germline V gene lookup returns CDR1 SEHNR and CDR2 FQNEAQ (reference sequence). CDR3 residues: CASSHLGNTIYF.

The genes are TRBV7-3 and TRBJ2-7; checking the TCRdb D call of TRBD1 is not possible without DNA. The CDR3 extends over 13 amino acids. Germline CDR1 and CDR2: SGHTA and FQGTGA. CDR3 amino acids: CSSSPGTAYEQYF.

The chain recombines TRBV5-1 with TRBJ2-2; TCRdb returns TRBD1, unconfirmable since there is no DNA. Looked up from germline, CDR1 is SGHRS and CDR2 is YFSETQ. This CDR3 region has 17 residues. The CDR3 sequence: CASSPGPGQGDTGELFF.

This chain uses TRBV20-1 with TRBJ2-7; the TCRdb call, TRBD2, lacks DNA for checking. The CDR3 covers 16 residues. Per the germline V gene, CDR1 is DFQATT and CDR2 is SNEGSKA (reference sequence). The chain's CDR3 is CSARDLGAGDHYEQYF.

This CDR3 reads CASNLEGGGTYEQYF. The rearrangement links TRBV7-3 to TRBJ2-7; the TRBD2 assignment by TCRdb is unverifiable without DNA. The germline gives CDR1 SGHTA, CDR2 FQGTGA. The CDR3 has 15 amino acids. Full variable domain (rest looked up from reference TRBV7-3 and TRBJ2-7): GAGVSQTPSNKVTEKGKYVELRCDPISGHTALYWYRQSLGQGPEFLIYFQGTGAADDSGLPNDRFFAVRPEGSVSTLKIQRTERGDSAVYLCASNLEGGGTYEQYFGPGTRLTVT.

The genes are TRBV6-5 and TRBJ2-1. The CDR3 sequence is 14 residues long. In germline, CDR1 is MNHEY, CDR2 SVGAGI. The CDR3 spells CASSYSVAGNEQFF.

The rearrangement uses TRBV20-1 and TRBJ2-3; TCRdb calls TRBD2, which cannot be checked without DNA. CDR3 length: 13 residues. Germline-derived CDR1 and CDR2 are DFQATT and SNEGSKA (reference sequence). CDR3 region: CSAPTSSPDTQYF.

The genes are TRBV5-1 and TRBJ2-1; TCRdb returns TRBD2, unconfirmable since there is no DNA. This CDR3 is built from 15 residues. CDR1 and CDR2 from the germline V gene are SGHRS and YFSETQ. The chain's CDR3 is CASSPEGSSYNEQFF.

The chain carries TRBV28 and TRBJ2-5. Germline CDR1 MDHEN, CDR2 SYDVKM. The CDR3 consists of 16 residues. CDR3 sequence: CASSSIRTEAQETQYF.

The chain recombines TRBV13 with TRBJ2-1. CDR1 PRHDT and CDR2 FYEKMQ come from the germline V gene (reference sequence). The CDR3 runs to 15 residues. The CDR3 spells CASSYTGTPNNEQFF.

The chain has TRBV7-9 and TRBJ2-7; TCRdb calls TRBD1, which cannot be checked without DNA. This CDR3 contains 14 residues. The germline V gene has CDR1 SEHNR and CDR2 FQNEAQ (reference sequence). CDR3 amino acids: CASSSGGGQYEQYF.

The CDR3 sequence is CASSLLNTEAFF. The chain combines TRBV7-2 with TRBJ1-1. The germline V gene has CDR1 SGHTA and CDR2 FQGNSA. The CDR3 loop spans 12 amino acids.

The chain joins TRBV5-1 to TRBJ2-2. CDR3 size: 15 residues. Looked up from germline, CDR1 is SGHRS and CDR2 is YFSETQ. CDR3 sequence reads: CASSLVATDTGELFF.

The chain carries TRBV7-9 and TRBJ2-1. The CDR3 has 15 amino acids. Germline V gene sequence: CDR1 SEHNR, CDR2 FQNEAQ (reference sequence). The CDR3 is CANSPTGSSYNEQFF.

V gene TRBV30 combines with J gene TRBJ1-1. This CDR3 is 17 amino acids long. Germline values: CDR1 GTSNPN, CDR2 SVGIG (reference sequence). This chain's CDR3 is CAWTYEVRFQSNTGAFF.

This chain connects TRBV7-9 to TRBJ2-1; TCRdb's assignment of TRBD2 cannot be checked, as there is no DNA. The CDR3 runs to 15 residues. Germline lookup yields CDR1 SEHNR and CDR2 FQNEAQ (reference sequence). CDR3 residues: CASSPLRGSYNEQFF.

The chain couples TRBV29-1 to TRBJ2-3. This CDR3 has 13 residues. Germline V gene lookup returns CDR1 SQVTM and CDR2 ANQGSEA. The CDR3 region is CSVEDSLLDTQYF.

This CDR3 reads CASSRADNEQFF. The J gene is TRBJ2-1, the V gene TRBV23-1. TRBV23-1 is an ORF, with its function uncertain. The CDR3 is 12 residues long.

This chain uses TRBV29-1 with TRBJ2-7; checking the TCRdb D call of TRBD1 is not possible without DNA. The CDR3 has 14 residues. CDR1 and CDR2 (germline): SQVTM, ANQGSEA. CDR3 in amino acids: CSVENRGISYEQYF.

This chain joins TRBV5-6 and TRBJ2-7. The germline V gene encodes CDR1 SGHDT and CDR2 YYEEEE. CDR3 length equals 14 residues. CDR3 sequence: CASSLEDSSYEQYF.

The chain employs TRBV7-7 and TRBJ2-5; the TRBD1 assignment by TCRdb is unverifiable without DNA. This CDR3 contains 15 residues. Germline V gives CDR1 SSHAT, CDR2 FNYEAQ (reference sequence). CDR3 in amino acids: CASSSSGQFQETQYF.

This chain links TRBV29-1 with TRBJ2-5; as DNA is missing, the TRBD1 call by TCRdb cannot be tested. The CDR3 runs to 15 residues. The germline CDR1 and CDR2 sequences are SQVTM and ANQGSEA. The CDR3 loop reads CSVEEWDPVQETQYF. The full variable domain, its missing parts supplied by reference TRBV29-1 and TRBJ2-5, is SAVISQKPSRDICQRGTSLTIQCQVDSQVTMMFWYRQQPGQSLTLIATANQGSEATYESGFVIDKFPISRPNLTFSTLTVSNMSPEDSSIYLCSVEEWDPVQETQYFGPGTRLLVL.

The gene calls are TRBV27 and TRBJ2-7. CDR1 and CDR2 from the germline V gene are MNHEY and SMNVEV (reference sequence). CDR3 size: 14 residues. The chain's CDR3 is CASSSMDPSYEQYF.

The J gene is TRBJ2-7, the V gene TRBV23-1; with no DNA, the TCRdb D assignment of TRBD1 cannot be verified. TRBV23-1 is reported as an ORF; its role is uncertain. There are 13 residues in the CDR3. CDR3 amino acids: CASTRRRGYEQYF.

This chain connects TRBV29-1 to TRBJ1-1; TCRdb calls TRBD1, which cannot be checked without DNA. CDR3 size: 12 residues. Germline V gene data show CDR1 as SQVTM and CDR2 as ANQGSEA. CDR3 sequence: CSVRDGFTEAFF.